This T cell receptor (beta chain) is from a study of T-cell reconstitution after alpha-beta-depleted transplantation in children. TCRbeta library construction was performed incorporating unique molecular identifiers. One entry per CDR3 protein results from TCRdb running MiXCR on the PCR reads. This sample has about 200,000 distinct CDR3 sequences; around a sixth occur once, and the top ten carry just under 45%. The TCR originated in a male patient aged 2-10 years who had a stem cell transplant for acute lymphoblastic leukemia, so the T cells may come from the graft donor. The starting material was PBMCs, mostly from graft donor cells, obtained 360 days after TCRalphabeta/CD19-depleted stem cell transplant.

CDR3: CASSPGTGVNTEAFF. The CDR3 nucleotides are TGTGCCAGCAGCCCCGGGACAGGGGTGAACACTGAAGCTTTCTTT. The chain carries TRBV7-9 and TRBJ1-1; 10 bases agree with TRBD1. In germline, CDR1 is SEHNR, CDR2 FQNEAQ (reference sequence). V was pared by 5 bases and J by 0 bases, with 3 bases of the junction left unmatched. CDR3 length: 15 residues.